The 7 T cell receptor beta chains below all came from one sample that was sequenced in a study of cytomegalovirus exposure and HLA in healthy donors. Only in-frame clones appear in the TCRdb table, and some are missing; sequencing was by immunoSEQ multiplex PCR. There are approximately 270,000 clones in the sample; about 88% occur only once, and around 12% lies in the top ten. Specimen: PBMCs. Every receptor here comes from a man younger than 30 in good health and CMV-seropositive.

This rearrangement joins TRBV5-1 to TRBJ2-7, with D possibly being TRBD1 or TRBD2 (6 bases each). This CDR3 has 14 amino acids. Trimming shortened V by 5 bases and J by 4 bases, and 16 bases separated the two germline ends. Germline V CDR1 and CDR2: SGHRS, YFSETQ. The CDR3 protein is CASSDPQGGYEQYF. The CDR3 DNA follows: TGCGCCAGCAGTGACCCACAAGGGGGGTACGAGCAGTACTTC.

V gene TRBV6-5 combines with J gene TRBJ2-7, with unresolved D. Germline V lookup: CDR1 MNHEY, CDR2 SVGAGI. With 2 bases removed from V and 0 bases from J, the gap between germline ends came to 8 bases. The CDR3 has 14 residues. The DNA of the CDR3 is TGTGCCAGCAGTTACGAAATGAACTCCTACGAGCAGTACTTC. Translated, it gives CASSYEMNSYEQYF.

This chain joins TRBV4-1 and TRBJ2-5; D is undetermined. This CDR3 is 15 amino acids long. The germline V gene has CDR1 MGHRA and CDR2 YSYEKL. V lost 0 bases and J lost 4, with 12 bases in between. The CDR3 DNA reads as TGCGCCAGCAGCCAAGAAATGGCTAGTCGAGAGACCCAGTACTTC. Residues: CASSQEMASRETQYF.

The rearrangement joins TRBV5-4 to TRBJ2-3, with 7 bases lining up with TRBD1. Losses at the gene ends were 0 bases for V and 0 bases for J; bases not matched to a gene: 4. Germline V gives CDR1 SGHNT, CDR2 YYREEE (reference sequence). The CDR3 totals 16 residues. CDR3 loop: CASSLGTGFSTDTQYF. The CDR3 DNA is TGTGCCAGCAGCTTGGGGACAGGATTTAGCACAGATACGCAGTATTTT. Together with reference TRBV5-4 and TRBJ2-3, the CDR3 gives the full variable domain: ETGVTQSPTHLIKTRGQQVTLRCSSQSGHNTVSWYQQALGQGPQFIFQYYREEENGRGNFPPRFSGLQFPNYSSELNVNALELDDSALYLCASSLGTGFSTDTQYFGPGTRLTVL.

The count of this clone is one. The chain has TRBV5-1 and TRBJ2-2; D tentatively reads TRBD1 or TRBD2 (5 bases each). The CDR3 is 14 residues long. Germline CDR1 reads SGHRS; CDR2 reads YFSETQ. Trimming took 6 bases from V and 0 from J, leaving 9 bases between them. The CDR3 nucleotides are TGCGCCAGCACCCGGGGCGCGAACACCGGGGAGCTGTTTTTT. Translating it yields CASTRGANTGELFF.

The chain employs TRBV27 and TRBJ1-4; the match to TRBD1 covers 9 bases. J was trimmed by 4 bases and V by 5 bases; bases with no gene match: 5. Germline V CDR1 and CDR2: MNHEY, SMNVEV (reference sequence). This CDR3 contains 15 residues. The DNA of the CDR3 is TGTGCCAGCAGTCCACTGACAGGGGGTAATGAAAAACTGTTTTTT. Amino acids: CASSPLTGGNEKLFF.

The CDR3 reads CASSASTQGHYGYTF. CDR3 bases: TGTGCCAGCAGTGCCAGCACACAGGGACACTATGGCTACACCTTC. V is TRBV6-1 and J is TRBJ1-2; TRBD1 might be the D (6 bases). Trimming pared 4 bases from V and 3 bases from J, leaving 15 bases between. The CDR3 sequence is 15 residues long. Germline CDR1 reads MNHNS; CDR2 reads SASEGT.